This T cell receptor (beta chain) was retrieved from a study of blood T cell repertoires in COVID-19. Study background: Sources were T cells, B-cell-depleted T cells, or PBMCs; the material itself was cDNA or gDNA.

Clones were sequenced by immunoSEQ multiplex PCR, and TCRdb holds only the in-frame ones, with some missing. The data show hundreds of thousands of clones, 70% to 85% seen once. This clonotype was obtained from a woman in her thirties or forties with active or convalescent COVID-19. The sequenced sample consisted of peripheral blood.

The CDR3: CASSVSRGGTGTEAFF. The CDR3 DNA sequence: TGTGCCAGCAGTGTCTCCCGCGGGGGGACGGGAACTGAAGCTTTCTTT. The rearrangement uses TRBV2 and TRBJ1-1, with a tentative D call TRBD1 (5 bases). With 4 bases removed from V and 5 bases from J, the gap between germline ends came to 20 bases. Germline loops: CDR1 SNHLY, CDR2 FYNNEI. This CDR3 is 16 amino acids long.